This T cell receptor beta chain was sequenced during a study of blood T cell repertoires in COVID-19. Clones were sequenced by immunoSEQ multiplex PCR, and TCRdb holds only the in-frame ones, with some missing. The sample comprises tens of thousands of clones, 89% of which are singletons, and around 2.9% rests with the top ten. V shed 1 base and J 3 bases; nucleotides not matched to a gene: 1. This CDR3 has 15 residues. CDR1 is SGHTA and CDR2 is FQGNSA in the germline V gene. This sequence joins TRBV7-2 and TRBJ2-1, with 9 bases lining up with TRBD1. Sequencing was carried out using peripheral blood. This TCR was sampled from a man between 50 and 59 years old with COVID-19, enrolled during active disease. The CDR3 is CASSLVGQGYNEQFF. Here the CDR3 DNA reads TGTGCCAGCAGCTTAGTGGGACAGGGCTACAATGAGCAGTTCTTC.